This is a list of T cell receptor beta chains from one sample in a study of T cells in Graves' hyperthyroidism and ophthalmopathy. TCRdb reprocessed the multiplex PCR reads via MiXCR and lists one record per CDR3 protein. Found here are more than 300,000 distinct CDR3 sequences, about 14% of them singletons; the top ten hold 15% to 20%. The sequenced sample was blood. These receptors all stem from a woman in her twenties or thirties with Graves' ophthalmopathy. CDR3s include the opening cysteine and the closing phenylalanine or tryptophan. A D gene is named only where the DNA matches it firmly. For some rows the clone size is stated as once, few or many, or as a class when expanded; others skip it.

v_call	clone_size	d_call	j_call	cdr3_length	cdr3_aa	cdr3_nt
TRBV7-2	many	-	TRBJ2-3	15	CASSLGGGSSEAQYF	TGTGCCAGCAGCTTAGGAGGGGGAAGCTCCGAGGCGCAGTATTTT
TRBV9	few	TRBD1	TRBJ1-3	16	CASSVGGTGAGNTIYF	TGTGCCAGCAGCGTCGGAGGGACAGGGGCTGGAAACACCATATATTTT
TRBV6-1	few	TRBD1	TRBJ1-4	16	CASWDRGLVTDEKLFF	TGTGCCAGCTGGGACAGGGGCCTAGTTACCGATGAAAAACTGTTTTTT
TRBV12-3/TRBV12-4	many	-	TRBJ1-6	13	CASRDAGNSPLHF	TGTGCCAGCAGGGACGCGGGGAATTCACCCCTCCACTTT
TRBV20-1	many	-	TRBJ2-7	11	CSARRAYEQYF	TGCAGTGCTAGAAGGGCCTACGAGCAGTACTTC
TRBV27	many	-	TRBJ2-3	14	CASVPSGSTDTQYF	TGTGCCAGCGTACCGAGCGGAAGCACAGATACGCAGTATTTT
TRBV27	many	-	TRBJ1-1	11	CASSNRFRAFF	TGTGCCAGCAGTAACAGGTTTCGAGCTTTCTTT
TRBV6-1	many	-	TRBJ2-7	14	CASSAGAWTYEQYF	TGTGCCAGCAGTGCCGGGGCCTGGACCTACGAGCAGTACTTC
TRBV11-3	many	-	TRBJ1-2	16	CASSLEGGRHLDGYTF	TGTGCCAGCAGCTTAGAGGGGGGTCGCCACCTTGATGGCTACACCTTC
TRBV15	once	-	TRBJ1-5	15	CATLRRVTLNQPQHF	TGTGCCACCTTGCGAAGAGTTACACTCAATCAGCCCCAGCATTTT
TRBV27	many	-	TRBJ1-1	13	CASSISGSTEAFF	TGTGCCAGCAGCATTTCGGGGAGTACTGAAGCTTTCTTT
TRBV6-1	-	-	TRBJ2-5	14	CAISEGAGWETQYF	TGTGCCATCAGTGAGGGGGCGGGGTGGGAGACCCAGTACTTC
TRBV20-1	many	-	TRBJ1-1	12	CSARDGMGGAFF	TGCAGTGCTAGAGATGGGATGGGCGGAGCTTTCTTT
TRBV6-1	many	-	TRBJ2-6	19	CASISALRLTRSGANVLTF	TGTGCCAGCATCTCGGCTCTCAGGTTGACGCGCTCTGGGGCCAACGTCCTGACTTTC
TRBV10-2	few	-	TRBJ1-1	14	CASSEFTGMAEAFF	TGCGCCAGCAGTGAGTTCACAGGGATGGCTGAAGCTTTCTTT
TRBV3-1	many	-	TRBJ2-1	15	CASSHSSVEGNEQFF	TGTGCCAGCAGCCATTCCTCCGTGGAGGGCAATGAGCAGTTCTTC
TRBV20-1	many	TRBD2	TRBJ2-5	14	CSASSLAGKETQYF	TGCAGTGCTAGTTCCCTAGCGGGGAAAGAGACCCAGTACTTC
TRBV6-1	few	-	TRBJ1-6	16	CASRGGGGIPTSPLHF	TGTGCCAGCAGGGGGGGGGGGGGTATCCCCACTTCACCCCTCCACTTT
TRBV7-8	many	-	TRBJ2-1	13	CASSRESYNEQFF	TGTGCCAGCAGCCGAGAGTCCTACAATGAGCAGTTCTTC
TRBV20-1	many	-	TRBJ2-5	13	CSARDWGQETQYF	TGCAGTGCTAGGGACTGGGGCCAAGAGACCCAGTACTTC
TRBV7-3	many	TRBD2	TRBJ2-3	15	CASSLEAGVGDTQYF	TGTGCCAGCAGCTTAGAAGCGGGGGTGGGGGATACGCAGTATTTT
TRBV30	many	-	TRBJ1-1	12	CAWSFENTEAFF	TGTGCCTGGAGTTTTGAGAACACTGAAGCTTTCTTT
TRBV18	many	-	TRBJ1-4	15	CASSPPTGLNEKLFF	TGTGCCAGCTCACCCCCGACAGGACTGAATGAAAAACTGTTTTTT
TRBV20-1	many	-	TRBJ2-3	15	CSASDWGGRSDTQYF	TGCAGTGCTAGTGATTGGGGGGGCCGATCGGATACGCAGTATTTT
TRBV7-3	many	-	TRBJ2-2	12	CASSLYTGELFF	TGTGCCAGCAGCCTGTACACCGGGGAGCTGTTTTTT
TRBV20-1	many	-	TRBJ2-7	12	CSASRGGYEQYF	TGCAGTGCTAGCAGGGGGGGCTACGAGCAGTACTTC